The clone carrying this T cell receptor beta chain was counted once. Its target is unknown. The source of the sample is a study of cytomegalovirus exposure and HLA in healthy donors. Whole-study findings and limits: There were several of the most significant clusters that appeared linked to common viral pathogens in a later analysis. Most CMV-associated TCR beta chains appeared HLA-restricted in a later analysis.

Trimming removed 6 bases from V and 2 bases from J, with 11 bases in between. Germline CDR1 MNHEY, CDR2 SMNVEV (reference sequence). The CDR3 consists of 13 residues. PCR involved 60 Vbeta and 13 Jbeta primers. Using immunoSEQ multiplex PCR, the repertoire was profiled, and TCRdb retains in-frame clones only, with some absent. Altogether tens of thousands of clones are present, just under 80% being singletons, with the ten largest covering around 2.6%. The receptor was isolated from a male donor in good health and CMV-seropositive. The chain uses TRBV27 and TRBJ2-7; D unresolved. The sequenced sample was PBMCs. The CDR3 region is CASSRLTTYEQYF. CDR3 nucleotides: TGTGCCAGCAGCCGCCTCACAACCTACGAGCAGTACTTC.